These 21 T cell receptor beta chains came from one sample sequenced in a study of blood T cell repertoires in COVID-19. Generated by immunoSEQ multiplex PCR, the TCRdb table keeps only in-frame clones and is missing some. The data hold about 430,000 clones, with over 85% observed a single time. Specimen: peripheral blood. The receptors were sampled from a man aged 18 to 29 with COVID-19, enrolled during active disease.

V is TRBV4-2 and J is TRBJ2-5; 7 bases map to TRBD2. The CDR3 is 17 residues long. Germline V lookup: CDR1 LGHNA, CDR2 YNFKEQ. After removal of 0 bases from V and 4 bases from J, the junction contained 11 bases not matched to a gene. In DNA, the CDR3 is TGTGCCAGCAGCCAAGATGGGGTTCGGGGGGTCGGAGAGACCCAGTACTTC. Its protein is CASSQDGVRGVGETQYF.

V and J are TRBV11-3 and TRBJ2-1, with 8 bases identical to TRBD2. Unmatched junction bases numbered 16, after V lost 5 bases and J lost 10 bases. Germline lookup yields CDR1 SGHNT and CDR2 YENEEA. The CDR3 length is 16 residues. The DNA for the CDR3 is TGTGCCAGCAGCCCCAATTGGGGGCTAGCGGGCCGCGAGCAGTTCTTC. Protein sequence: CASSPNWGLAGREQFF.

The chain combines TRBV6-1 with TRBJ1-2, with D perhaps TRBD1 (5 bases). Per germline, CDR1 MNHNS and CDR2 SASEGT. The CDR3 is made up of 15 amino acids. Between the trimmed V and J ends, which lost 1 base and 4 bases, there was a span of 13 bases. The CDR3: CASSEDRGRGYGYTF. The DNA for the CDR3 is TGTGCCAGCAGTGAAGATAGGGGTCGAGGCTATGGCTACACCTTC.

This clone was counted a single time. The chain joins TRBV5-6 to TRBJ2-7, with 10 bases aligning to TRBD2. Unmatched junction bases numbered 7, after V lost 4 bases and J lost 0 bases. The CDR3 contains 16 residues. Per germline, CDR1 SGHDT and CDR2 YYEEEE. The CDR3 coding sequence is TGTGCCAGCAGCCCCCGACTAGCGGGCCGCTCCTACGAGCAGTACTTC. Translation gives CASSPRLAGRSYEQYF.

This chain connects TRBV11-3 to TRBJ2-1; TRBD1 matches 7 bases. The CDR3 is 13 residues long. The germline CDR1 and CDR2 sequences are SGHNT and YENEEA. Losses at the gene ends were 4 bases for V and 9 bases for J; bases not matched to a gene: 6. DNA for the CDR3: TGTGCCAGCAGCTCCGACAGGGAAGGTGAGCAGTTCTTC. Protein sequence: CASSSDREGEQFF.

The chain links TRBV5-4 to TRBJ1-3, with D possibly being TRBD1 (5 bases). Trimming cost V 5 bases and J 0 bases, with 15 bases left between them. Germline CDR1 SGHNT, CDR2 YYREEE (reference sequence). The CDR3 runs to 16 residues. CDR3 loop: CASREWGGSSGNTIYF. The DNA of the CDR3 is TGTGCCAGCAGGGAGTGGGGCGGGAGCTCTGGAAACACCATATATTTT. Complete variable domain (other parts from reference TRBV5-4 and TRBJ1-3): ETGVTQSPTHLIKTRGQQVTLRCSSQSGHNTVSWYQQALGQGPQFIFQYYREEENGRGNFPPRFSGLQFPNYSSELNVNALELDDSALYLCASREWGGSSGNTIYFGEGSWLTVV.

The chain combines TRBV6-5 with TRBJ2-7, with D tentatively TRBD2 (7 bases). The germline V gene has CDR1 MNHEY and CDR2 SVGAGI. The CDR3 consists of 15 residues. The V end lost 7 bases, the J end lost 5 bases, and 21 bases lay between the germline ends. Here the CDR3 DNA reads TGTGCCAGCATACAATTGGGGGGGGCAGTTCACGAGCAGTACTTC. It is translated as CASIQLGGAVHEQYF.

V is TRBV27 and J is TRBJ2-2; TRBD2 matches at 11 bases. Trimming at V came to 1 base and at J to 3 bases, leaving 4 bases not matched to a gene. The CDR3 contains 17 residues. CDR1 and CDR2 from the germline V gene are MNHEY and SMNVEV (reference sequence). The CDR3 sequence: CASSLLLAGGYTGELFF. CDR3 bases: TGTGCCAGCAGTTTATTGTTAGCGGGAGGGTACACCGGGGAGCTGTTTTTT.

The V call is TRBV2, the J call TRBJ1-4; maybe TRBD1 (6 bases). Trimming left V 6 bases short and J 4 bases short, with 9 bases between. CDR1 SNHLY and CDR2 FYNNEI come from the germline V gene. There are 13 residues in the CDR3. CDR3 in DNA: TGTGCCAGCAGGGACAGCGATAATGAAAAACTGTTTTTT. Translation gives CASRDSDNEKLFF.

V and J are TRBV21-1 and TRBJ2-1; the table assigns TRBD2, which was not confirmed against the DNA. TRBV21-1 is listed as a pseudogene. CDR3 length: 16 amino acids. The DNA of the CDR3 is TGTGCCAGCAGAATCCGTAGGGAGCGGGGGGACAATGAGCAGTTCTTC. Its translation is CASRIRRERGDNEQFF.

CDR3 in amino acids: CASSQKGAETQYF. Written as DNA, the CDR3 is TGTGCCAGCAGCCAGAAGGGGGCAGAGACCCAGTACTTC. V is TRBV14 and J is TRBJ2-5; 7 bases line up with TRBD1. The ends lost 3 bases at V and 4 bases at J; junction bases unmatched: 2. Germline V CDR1 and CDR2: SGHDN, FVKESK. The CDR3 runs 13 residues.

This chain links TRBV18 with TRBJ2-3; 9 nucleotides agree with TRBD1. J was trimmed by 5 bases and V by 5 bases; bases with no gene match: 5. CDR3 size: 14 residues. The germline gives CDR1 KGHSH, CDR2 LQKENI. The CDR3 bases are TGTGCCAGCTCAGCATGGACAGGGGAAGATACGCAGTATTTT. Amino acid sequence: CASSAWTGEDTQYF.

V usage is TRBV21-1 and J usage is TRBJ1-5. TRBV21-1 is given as a pseudogene. The CDR3 runs to 17 residues. The CDR3 DNA reads TGTGCCAGCAGCAAAGTAAGGCCCCCCGGCGGGGATCAGCCCCAGCATTTT. Its translation is CASSKVRPPGGDQPQHF.

The rearrangement uses TRBV10-1 and TRBJ2-1; 8 positions match TRBD2. CDR3 length: 14 residues. Germline V gene sequence: CDR1 WNHNN, CDR2 SYGVQD (reference sequence). V shed 5 bases and J 2 bases; nucleotides not matched to a gene: 2. CDR3 sequence: CASSSGSTYNEQFF. The CDR3 DNA reads as TGCGCCAGCAGTAGCGGGAGTACCTACAATGAGCAGTTCTTC.

The J gene is TRBJ2-1, the V gene TRBV4-2; 9 bases map to TRBD1. Unmatched junction bases numbered 7, after V lost 6 bases and J lost 4 bases. CDR3 length: 15 residues. CDR1 and CDR2 from the germline V gene are LGHNA and YNFKEQ. The CDR3 region is CASRLRDRAYNEQFF. CDR3 in DNA: TGTGCCAGCAGACTCCGGGACAGGGCTTACAATGAGCAGTTCTTC.

A remark on this clone: Other DNA sequences in the same sample also yield this CDR3. J is TRBJ1-2 and V is TRBV19; 12 bases agree with TRBD1. V dropped 1 base and J dropped 6; count of bases not matched to a gene: 3. Germline V CDR1 and CDR2: LNHDA, SQIVND (reference sequence). CDR3 length equals 15 residues. The CDR3 DNA reads TGTGCCAGTAGTATAGGAGGGACAGGGGGCGATGGCTACACCTTC. It translates to CASSIGGTGGDGYTF.

This clone is a singleton in its sample. This chain links TRBV2 with TRBJ1-2; no reliable D call. The CDR3 runs 13 residues. CDR1 is SNHLY, CDR2 FYNNEI, per germline. Trimming stripped 0 bases from V and 8 bases from J, with 10 bases between. For the CDR3, the DNA is TGTGCCAGCAGTGAAGCTCGAAGAGAGGGCTACACCTTC. Translated: CASSEARREGYTF.

This chain connects TRBV6-5 to TRBJ2-2; tentative D call: TRBD2 (5 bases). CDR1 MNHEY and CDR2 SVGAGI come from the germline V gene. The V end was cut by 7 bases, the J end by 5 bases, with 14 bases between. CDR3 length: 14 residues. The CDR3, as DNA: TGTGCCAGCAACCCTAATGGGGAGACCGGGGAGCTGTTTTTT. As protein: CASNPNGETGELFF.

The genes are TRBV6-5 and TRBJ2-7; D not certain. Germline V gene data show CDR1 as MNHEY and CDR2 as SVGAGI. The V gene lost 5 bases and the J gene lost 0 bases, with 14 bases spanning the gap. CDR3 size: 15 residues. CDR3 amino acids: CASSLTVGPSYEQYF. The CDR3 region has the DNA TGTGCCAGCAGTCTAACAGTTGGTCCCTCCTACGAGCAGTACTTC.

In DNA form, the CDR3 reads TGTGCCAGCAGTGACAGGGGGGGATATGGCTACACCTTC. It is translated as CASSDRGGYGYTF. The rearrangement uses TRBV6-4 and TRBJ1-2; D might be TRBD1 (6 bases). The CDR3 runs 13 residues. Trimming shortened V by 2 bases and J by 5 bases, and 9 bases separated the two germline ends. Per germline, CDR1 MRHNA and CDR2 SNTAGT.

The CDR3 DNA sequence: TGTGCCAGCAGCGTAGACAGGGGTCCCCCCGGGGAGCTGTTTTTT. Translating gives CASSVDRGPPGELFF. This chain joins TRBV9 and TRBJ2-2; 7 positions match TRBD1. Per germline, CDR1 SGDLS and CDR2 YYNGEE. The CDR3 length is 15 residues. The trim removed 0 bases at V and 6 bases at J, leaving 5 bases unmatched.